This TCR beta chain was captured by sequencing in a study of blood T cells in healthy people across ages. The length of the CDR3 is 12 residues. V lost 0 bases to trimming and J lost 4 bases, with 7 bases between them. Germline-derived CDR1 and CDR2 are DFQATT and SNEGSKA (reference sequence). This clonotype was seen repeatedly, ten times or more. A sample-barcoded 5' primer and a J-beta primer mix were used in a second PCR of roughly 6 to 11 cycles. TCRdb re-called the 5' RACE reads with MiXCR, one entry per CDR3 protein. The top ten clones hold 7.7% of a sample with roughly 1,700,000 distinct CDR3 sequences, approximately 28% of them seen once.

Sample: blood. The receptor was derived from a woman in her twenties or thirties in good health. This chain joins TRBV20-1 and TRBJ2-7; D may correspond to TRBD1 or TRBD2 (5 bases each). The CDR3 sequence: CSARDGGYEQYF. Here the CDR3 DNA reads TGCAGTGCTAGAGATGGGGGTTACGAGCAGTACTTC.